This is a list of T cell receptor beta chains from one sample in a study of early stage breast cancer tumors. The repertoire was sequenced with immunoSEQ multiplex PCR; TCRdb's copy has only in-frame clones and lacks some. The repertoire has about 7,900 clones, approximately 65% of them found once; the top ten carry around 7%. The sample comprised breast tumor tissue. The receptors stem from a person aged 70 to 85 with breast cancer. Each CDR3 is given with its conserved first and last residue. Fields, in order: V gene, J gene, clone size, D gene, CDR3 DNA, CDR3 protein. D genes are given only for firm matches. Expanded clones get a size class; other rows say once, few or many, or leave the size out.

TRBV6-4	TRBJ2-1	-	TRBD2	TGTGCCAGCAGTGACAGCGGGGGGGCCTACAATGAGCAGTTCTTC	CASSDSGGAYNEQFF
TRBV5-1	TRBJ2-7	-	-	TGCGCCAGCAGCTTGGTAGTCGAATCCTACGAGCAGTACTTC	CASSLVVESYEQYF
TRBV29-1	TRBJ2-7	-	-	TGCAGCGTCGCCCCCACAAATTACGAGCAGTACTTC	CSVAPTNYEQYF
TRBV28	TRBJ2-1	-	-	TGTGCCAGTGGCCCTGGACAGTTGTTCGAGCAGTTCTTC	CASGPGQLFEQFF
TRBV11-2	TRBJ1-2	-	TRBD1	TGTGCCAGCAGCTTAGGATCGACAGGGACGGGCGGCTACACCTTC	CASSLGSTGTGGYTF
TRBV12-5	TRBJ2-2	-	TRBD2	TGTGCTAGTGGTTCCGGGACTAGCGGGGGGGGCCTCGGCCCAGACACCGGGGAGCTGTTTTTT	CASGSGTSGGGLGPDTGELFF
TRBV5-4	TRBJ2-5	-	TRBD1	TGTGCCAGCAGCTTCAGGGGGCTGGGAGAGACCCAGTACTTC	CASSFRGLGETQYF
TRBV25-1	TRBJ1-5	-	-	TGTGCCAGCGGGGAGGGAGATCAGCCCCAGCATTTT	CASGEGDQPQHF
TRBV9	TRBJ2-3	few	-	TGTGCCAGCAGCGGGGCGGGGGATACGCAGTATTTT	CASSGAGDTQYF
TRBV2	TRBJ1-1	-	-	TGTGCCAGCACCCCCACAGGGCGGCGCACTGAAGCTTTCTTT	CASTPTGRRTEAFF
TRBV5-6	TRBJ2-3	-	-	TGTGCCAGCAGCTTGGGAGGGCACACAGATACGCAGTATTTT	CASSLGGHTDTQYF
TRBV28	TRBJ2-7	-	-	TGTGCCAGCAGGAGATGGTACGAGCAGTACTTC	CASRRWYEQYF
TRBV5-4	TRBJ2-2	few	-	TGTGCCAGCAGTGGGGGGACGAACACCGGGGAGCTGTTTTTT	CASSGGTNTGELFF
TRBV5-6	TRBJ2-7	-	TRBD1	TGTGCCAGCAGCTTGGAAGAGACAGGGGCCTACGAGCAGTACTTC	CASSLEETGAYEQYF
TRBV2	TRBJ1-2	-	TRBD1	TGTGCCAGCAGCCAAATCGGGGGACAGGGTTCCGGGGGCTACACCTTC	CASSQIGGQGSGGYTF
TRBV10-2	TRBJ1-1	few	TRBD1	TGCGCCAGCAGTGATCGACAGGGAGTTCAAGCTTTCTTT	CASSDRQGVQAFF
TRBV30	TRBJ2-5	-	TRBD2	TGTGCCTGGAGTTACTGGGGGCGCGGGAGGACAGAGACCCAGTACTTC	CAWSYWGRGRTETQYF
TRBV28	TRBJ2-7	-	-	TGTGCCAGCAGTTCCCACGGGACATCCAGCTACGAGCAGTACTTC	CASSSHGTSSYEQYF
TRBV27	TRBJ2-2	few	TRBD1	TGTGCCAGCAGTTCGGACAGGGCCAGGAACACCGGGGAGCTGTTTTTT	CASSSDRARNTGELFF
TRBV6-6	TRBJ2-5	few	-	TGTGCCAGCAGCTCGACGGGACAACCGCAAGAGACCCAGTACTTC	CASSSTGQPQETQYF
TRBV7-9	TRBJ2-2	medium-sized	-	TGTGCCAGCAGCTTAGGCACAGCGAACACCGGGGAGCTGTTTTTT	CASSLGTANTGELFF
TRBV7-9	TRBJ1-1	-	-	TGTGCCAGCAGCTTGGAGGGTTACACAGGCGAGAACACTGAAGCTTTCTTT	CASSLEGYTGENTEAFF
TRBV28	TRBJ2-1	-	TRBD1	TGTGCCAGCCGTTGGACAGGGTATAATGAGCAGTTCTTC	CASRWTGYNEQFF
TRBV7-3	TRBJ1-2	few	TRBD1	TGTGCCAGCAGCCCAACAGGGGCCCAAGGTTACACCTTC	CASSPTGAQGYTF
TRBV27	TRBJ2-1	-	-	TGTGCCAGCAGTTCGGCAGGTTCTAATGAGCAGTTCTTC	CASSSAGSNEQFF
TRBV7-2	TRBJ2-4	-	TRBD2	TGTGCCAGCAGCTTCAGCGGGGATCTAGCGGGAACCGACATTCAGTACTTC	CASSFSGDLAGTDIQYF
TRBV5-6	TRBJ1-1	-	TRBD1	TGTGCCAGCAGTTTTACGGGACAGGGTCGCACTGAAGCTTTCTTT	CASSFTGQGRTEAFF
TRBV9	TRBJ1-2	-	-	TGTGCCAGCAGCCCCGACTACGCTAACTATGGCTACACCTTC	CASSPDYANYGYTF
TRBV6-5	TRBJ1-2	-	-	TGTGCCAGCAGTTATTGGGGGACTTCCAATGGCTACACCTTC	CASSYWGTSNGYTF
TRBV7-6	TRBJ2-6	-	TRBD1	TGTGCCAGCAGCTTAACTACCACAGGGGACGGGGCCAACGTCCTGACTTTC	CASSLTTTGDGANVLTF
TRBV9	TRBJ2-2	-	TRBD1	TGTGCCAGCAGCCCCCGGGACAGGGCTCCTAGCGGCGGGGAGCTGTTTTTT	CASSPRDRAPSGGELFF
TRBV2	TRBJ1-2	once	TRBD1	TGTGCCAGCAGTGTACTCAGGGGGGACTATGGCTACACCTTC	CASSVLRGDYGYTF
TRBV30	TRBJ1-2	few	-	TGTGCCTGGGAGTACGGGGGGCGAGGCTACACCTTC	CAWEYGGRGYTF
TRBV7-2	TRBJ2-7	-	-	TGTGCCAGCAGCTTAGAACGGGCCTACGAGCAGTACTTC	CASSLERAYEQYF
TRBV30	TRBJ1-1	-	-	TGTGCCTGGAGTGTACGACAGAACACTGAAGCTTTCTTT	CAWSVRQNTEAFF
TRBV15	TRBJ2-5	-	-	TGTGCCACCAGCAGAGACCCAGGGCAGCAAGAGACCCAGTACTTC	CATSRDPGQQETQYF
TRBV29-1	TRBJ2-2	-	TRBD2	TGCAGCGTTGAGAATATAGCGGGGGTAACCGGGGAGCTGTTTTTT	CSVENIAGVTGELFF
TRBV5-1	TRBJ1-1	-	TRBD1	TGCGCCAGCAGATCAGGGGGCGGATGGGGGAACACTGAAGCTTTCTTT	CASRSGGGWGNTEAFF
TRBV13	TRBJ2-2	-	-	TGTGCCAGCAGCACCACGGACACCGGGGAGCTGTTTTTT	CASSTTDTGELFF
TRBV28	TRBJ1-3	-	-	TGTGCCAGCAGTCCCGCGGGGTTAGCTGGAAACACCATATATTTT	CASSPAGLAGNTIYF
TRBV27	TRBJ1-5	-	-	TGTGCCAGCAGTTTATTCCGGGGGAATCAGCCCCAGCATTTT	CASSLFRGNQPQHF
TRBV6-4	TRBJ2-2	-	-	TGTGCCAGCAGTGAATTAGCGGCCACCGGGGAGCTGTTTTTT	CASSELAATGELFF
TRBV9	TRBJ2-7	-	-	TGTGCCAGCAGCTGGGGCAGGTCCCCCGTCGAGCAGTACTTC	CASSWGRSPVEQYF
TRBV5-5	TRBJ1-1	-	TRBD1	TGTGCCAGCAGCTACAGGGGCATGAACACTGAAGCTTTCTTT	CASSYRGMNTEAFF
TRBV6-1	TRBJ2-3	-	TRBD1	TGTGCCAGCGAAGGCGGACAGGGTTTCCGAGATACGCAGTATTTT	CASEGGQGFRDTQYF
TRBV9	TRBJ1-6	-	-	TGTGCCAGCAGCGTAGAGGGCAGGGGACGCTCACCCCTCCACTTT	CASSVEGRGRSPLHF
TRBV5-1	TRBJ2-3	once	TRBD2	TGCGCCAGCAGCCTGGGGACTAGCGGGGGCCCCTCCACAGATACGCAGTATTTT	CASSLGTSGGPSTDTQYF
TRBV4-2	TRBJ1-2	once	-	TGTGCCAGCAGCCGCGACAGAAACTATGGCTACACCTTC	CASSRDRNYGYTF
TRBV6-5	TRBJ2-3	-	TRBD2	TGTGCCAGCAGTTTTAGCGGGAGCACAGATACGCAGTATTTT	CASSFSGSTDTQYF
TRBV9	TRBJ1-4	-	-	TGTGCCAGCAGCGGAAGGGCGGGGGTGGATGAAAAACTGTTTTTT	CASSGRAGVDEKLFF
TRBV5-1	TRBJ2-2	medium-sized	TRBD2	TGCGCCAGCAGCTTGGGAAGTAGCGGGGGCCTCACCCGGACCGGGGAGCTGTTTTTT	CASSLGSSGGLTRTGELFF
TRBV25-1	TRBJ2-3	few	-	TGTGCCAGCAGTGAACTTAATACGCAGTATTTT	CASSELNTQYF
TRBV5-5	TRBJ1-2	-	-	TGTGCCAGCAGCTCTACAGTTAACTATGGCTACACCTTC	CASSSTVNYGYTF